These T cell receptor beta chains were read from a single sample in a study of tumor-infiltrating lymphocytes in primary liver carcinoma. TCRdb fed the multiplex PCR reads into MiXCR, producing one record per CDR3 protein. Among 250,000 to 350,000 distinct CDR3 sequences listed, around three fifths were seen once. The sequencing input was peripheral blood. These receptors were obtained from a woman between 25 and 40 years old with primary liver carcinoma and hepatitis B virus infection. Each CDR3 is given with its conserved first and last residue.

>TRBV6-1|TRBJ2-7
CVSSETSYEQYF
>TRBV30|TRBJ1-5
CAWSAVKGNQPQHF
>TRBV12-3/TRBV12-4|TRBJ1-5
CASSWDRDNQPQHF
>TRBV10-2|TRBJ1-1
CASSRSENTEAFF
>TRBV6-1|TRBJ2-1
CASSELGSLAGGPDEPFF
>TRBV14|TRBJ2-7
CASSQPDRGLYF
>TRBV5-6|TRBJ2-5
CASSLGVLAGDRETQYF
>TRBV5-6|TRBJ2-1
CASRNFGEPYCNEQFF
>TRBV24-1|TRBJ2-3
CATSDPGGGSTDTQYF
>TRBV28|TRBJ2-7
CASSFGLTGEQYF
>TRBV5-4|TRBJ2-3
CASSTTSGSRDTQYF
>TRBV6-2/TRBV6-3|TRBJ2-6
CASSYSGAGANVLTF
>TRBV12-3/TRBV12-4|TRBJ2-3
CANSGTGSGTDTQYF
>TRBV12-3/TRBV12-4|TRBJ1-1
CASNTWGRGDTEAFF
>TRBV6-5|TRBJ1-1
CASSYSRLGNTEAFF
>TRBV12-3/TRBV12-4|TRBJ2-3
CVTRDSHTDTQYF
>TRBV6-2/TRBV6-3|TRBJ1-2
CASSYSGRESYGYTF
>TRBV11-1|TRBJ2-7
CASSLATTSYGQYF
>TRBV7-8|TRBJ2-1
CASSSDRATYNEQFF
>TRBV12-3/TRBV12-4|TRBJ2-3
CASRLSIDTQYF
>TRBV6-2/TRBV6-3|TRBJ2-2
CDTRGPRELFF
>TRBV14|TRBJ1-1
CATTRQGKNTEAFF
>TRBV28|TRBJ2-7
CASGTSGAYEQYF
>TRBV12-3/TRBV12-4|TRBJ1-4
CASSPGLYNEELFF
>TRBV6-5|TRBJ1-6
CANSSGSGVGSPLHF
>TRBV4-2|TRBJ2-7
CASSSLAGGYEQYF
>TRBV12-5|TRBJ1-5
CASGLEGRVQPQHF
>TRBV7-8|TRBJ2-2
CASSLEQRENTGELFF
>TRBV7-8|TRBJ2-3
CVSSSLVSGTQYF
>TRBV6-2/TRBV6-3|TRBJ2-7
CASSFSASGVTYEQYF
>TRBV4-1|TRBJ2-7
CASSQDGTSSSYEQYF